Shown below are 10 T cell receptor beta chains from a single sample sequenced in a study of cytomegalovirus exposure and HLA in healthy donors. Data came from immunoSEQ multiplex PCR; TCRdb stores just in-frame clones and leaves some out. The sample includes 110,000 to 150,000 clones, approximately 94% of them seen just once. Source material: PBMCs. These receptors all come from a man aged 18 to 35 in good health and CMV-seropositive.

This rearrangement joins TRBV6-5 to TRBJ2-7; tentative D call: TRBD2 (5 bases). Trimming shortened V by 5 bases and J by 1 base, and 9 bases separated the two germline ends. From germline, CDR1 is MNHEY and CDR2 SVGAGI. The CDR3 is made up of 13 amino acids. The CDR3 bases are TGTGCCAGCAGTACCCGGAGGTCCTACGAGCAGTACTTC. Protein product: CASSTRRSYEQYF.

V usage is TRBV4-1 and J usage is TRBJ2-2, with 8 bases aligning to TRBD1. V was clipped by 4 bases and J by 5 bases; unmatched bases: 6. Germline loops: CDR1 MGHRA, CDR2 YSYEKL. This CDR3 comprises 15 residues. CDR3 amino acids: CASSPWTGRTGELFF. For the CDR3, the DNA is TGCGCCAGCAGCCCTTGGACAGGGCGGACCGGGGAGCTGTTTTTT.

The chain has TRBV13 and TRBJ2-3; TRBD1 matches 10 bases. Trimming took 0 bases from V and 2 from J; bases not matched to a gene: 8. Germline V gene sequence: CDR1 PRHDT, CDR2 FYEKMQ (reference sequence). The CDR3 extends over 18 amino acids. CDR3 amino acids: CASSLGPPGTGDTDTQYF. The CDR3 nucleotides are TGTGCCAGCAGCTTAGGTCCTCCCGGGACAGGGGACACAGATACGCAGTATTTT.

The V call is TRBV27, the J call TRBJ2-3; the D gene is possibly TRBD2 (5 bases). The V gene lost 5 bases and the J gene lost 1 base, with 13 bases spanning the gap. The CDR3 runs 15 residues. Germline CDR1 and CDR2: MNHEY and SMNVEV (reference sequence). The CDR3 protein is CASSVRRSGTDTQYF. CDR3 nucleotides: TGTGCCAGCAGTGTTCGGAGGTCCGGCACAGATACGCAGTATTTT.

The chain is built from TRBV15 and TRBJ1-1; TRBD1 is a possible D gene (6 bases). The germline gives CDR1 LNHNV, CDR2 YYDKDF (reference sequence). The CDR3 spans 15 residues. V was clipped by 3 bases and J by 1 base, with 12 bases between them. The CDR3 bases are TGTGCCACCAGCAGGCACCTAGGGGGGAACACTGAAGCTTTCTTT. Its translation is CATSRHLGGNTEAFF.

The V call is TRBV11-3, the J call TRBJ2-3; TRBD1 matches at 11 bases. The CDR3 is 14 amino acids. With V trimmed by 5 bases and J by 6 bases, 4 bases remained unmatched. The germline gives CDR1 SGHNT, CDR2 YENEEA. For the CDR3, the DNA is TGTGCCAGCAGCAGCTGGGACAGGGGGGATACGCAGTATTTT. The encoded protein is CASSSWDRGDTQYF.

This chain uses TRBV2 with TRBJ2-7; D ambiguous. The germline V and J ends were trimmed by 6 bases and 6 bases, with 15 bases remaining between them. The germline V gene has CDR1 SNHLY and CDR2 FYNNEI. The CDR3 contains 13 residues. The CDR3 bases are TGTGCCAGCAGCTCCCTATTTTCCCTCGAGCAGTACTTC. This codes for CASSSLFSLEQYF.

CDR3 sequence reads: CASSPGLSITEQFF. The CDR3 nucleotides are TGTGCCAGCAGTCCGGGACTCTCAATTACAGAGCAGTTCTTC. The rearrangement links TRBV2 to TRBJ2-1, with D possibly being TRBD2 (6 bases). The CDR3 totals 14 residues. Germline CDR1 SNHLY, CDR2 FYNNEI. Trimming took off 5 bases at V and 10 bases at J, with 18 bases between the two ends.

This sequence joins TRBV27 and TRBJ1-1; weak D call: TRBD1 (5 bases). CDR3 size: 14 residues. V was pared by 7 bases and J by 4 bases, with 16 bases between. CDR1 is MNHEY, CDR2 SMNVEV, per germline (reference sequence). CDR3 residues: CASNPGGFGTEAFF. The CDR3 DNA reads TGTGCCAGCAACCCCGGGGGGTTTGGCACTGAAGCTTTCTTT.

The J gene is TRBJ2-2, the V gene TRBV9; 7 bases match TRBD2. CDR1 SGDLS and CDR2 YYNGEE come from the germline V gene. The CDR3 has 15 amino acids. V was clipped by 2 bases and J by 2 bases; unmatched bases: 3. The CDR3 bases are TGTGCCAGCAGCGTTAAGGGACTAAACACCGGGGAGCTGTTTTTT. Protein product: CASSVKGLNTGELFF.